The 13 T cell receptor beta chains presented below share a single source sample, sequenced in a study of OX40 agonist ivuxolimab in advanced cancers. The library came from the immunoSEQ multiplex PCR assay. The table was pulled from immuneACCESS by TCRdb, which kept in-frame rearrangements only. Such tables lose some clones; where checked, under half of the loss comes from unresolved V genes, and the rest has no known cause. Within this sample are 50,000 to 55,000 clones, with 80% to 90% of them counted one time only. About 11% of the sample is in the top ten clones. The source was CD4+ or CD8+ T cells sorted from blood, collected in a trial of the OX40 agonist ivuxolimab. The source of these receptors is an adult with an advanced solid tumor such as melanoma, head and neck, liver or kidney cancer.

The genes are TRBV28 and TRBJ2-5, with D uncertain. V lost 6 bases and J lost 0, with 8 bases in between. Germline CDR1 and CDR2: MDHEN and SYDVKM. The CDR3 contains 13 residues. The CDR3 sequence: CASRVGHQETQYF. The CDR3 DNA is TGTGCCAGCAGGGTAGGGCACCAAGAGACCCAGTACTTC.

The chain recombines TRBV10-1 with TRBJ2-3; the match to TRBD2 covers 7 bases. CDR3 size: 13 residues. V lost 2 bases and J lost 4; bases outside the gene matches: 0. Germline V gene sequence: CDR1 WNHNN, CDR2 SYGVQD (reference sequence). CDR3 region: CASSERGADTQYF. The CDR3 nucleotides read TGCGCCAGCAGTGAGCGGGGGGCAGATACGCAGTATTTT.

The chain combines TRBV6-5 with TRBJ2-5; perhaps D is TRBD1 or TRBD2 (5 bases each). This CDR3 has 13 amino acids. CDR1 is MNHEY and CDR2 is SVGAGI in the germline V gene. The ends were cut back, 1 base at V and 4 bases at J, with 7 bases in the middle. Here the CDR3 reads CASSYFGGETQYF. The DNA for the CDR3 is TGTGCCAGCAGTTACTTTGGGGGAGAGACCCAGTACTTC.

The chain couples TRBV7-2 to TRBJ1-2; 9 bases are shared with TRBD1. J lost 7 bases, V lost 3 bases, and 9 bases had no gene match. The CDR3 contains 15 residues. Germline V CDR1 and CDR2: SGHTA, FQGNSA. CDR3 DNA sequence: TGTGCCAGCAGCTTCTACTTACAGGGGGCCTCTGGCTACACCTTC. This codes for CASSFYLQGASGYTF.

V gene TRBV7-6 combines with J gene TRBJ1-1, with D uncertain. V was pared by 1 base and J by 0 bases, with 9 bases between. Germline values: CDR1 SGHVS, CDR2 FNYEAQ. The CDR3 sequence is 15 residues long. The CDR3 bases are TGTGCCAGCAGCTTAGGAACGGACCTGAACACTGAAGCTTTCTTT. This codes for CASSLGTDLNTEAFF.

The chain has TRBV20-1 and TRBJ2-5; D gene ambiguous. V lost 5 bases and J lost 5, with 9 bases in between. Germline CDR1 reads DFQATT; CDR2 reads SNEGSKA (reference sequence). The CDR3 has 11 residues. The CDR3 is CSALQEETQYF. CDR3 sequence (DNA): TGCAGTGCTCTCCAGGAGGAGACCCAGTACTTC.

The chain couples TRBV11-2 to TRBJ2-2; D might be TRBD2 (5 bases). V was trimmed by 5 bases and J by 4 bases, leaving 11 bases between them. This CDR3 comprises 14 residues. Germline V CDR1 and CDR2: SGHAT, FQNNGV. The CDR3 DNA reads TGTGCCAGCAGCCCCCCTGGAGGCACCGGGGAGCTGTTTTTT. This sequence encodes CASSPPGGTGELFF.

This chain links TRBV6-1 with TRBJ1-6; D remains ambiguous. Germline assignment: CDR1 MNHNS and CDR2 SASEGT. V lost 5 bases to trimming and J lost 10 bases, with 9 bases between them. The CDR3 is made up of 12 amino acids. This CDR3 is CASSILGSPLHF. In DNA form, the CDR3 reads TGTGCCAGCAGTATCCTTGGGTCACCCCTCCACTTT.

The genes are TRBV7-9 and TRBJ2-1; TRBD2 matches 7 bases. This CDR3 is built from 16 residues. The V gene end was trimmed by 5 bases and the J gene end by 1 base; junction bases not matched to a gene: 8. CDR1 SEHNR and CDR2 FQNEAQ come from the germline V gene (reference sequence). Here the CDR3 DNA reads TGTGCCAGCAGCCCCCCGGGGCGGGGGTCCTACAATGAGCAGTTCTTC. It translates to CASSPPGRGSYNEQFF.

V usage is TRBV27 and J usage is TRBJ2-4, with D possibly being TRBD1 (6 bases). CDR1 is MNHEY and CDR2 is SMNVEV in the germline V gene (reference sequence). Trimming left V 4 bases short and J 9 bases short, with 19 bases between. This CDR3 has 15 amino acids. CDR3 region: CASSSRNRVGAIQYF. The CDR3 DNA is TGTGCCAGCAGTTCGAGGAACAGGGTGGGAGCCATTCAGTACTTC.

The chain has TRBV19 and TRBJ2-3; D gene unclear. The CDR3 length is 14 residues. The V and J ends lost 5 bases and 1 base respectively, with 10 bases between them. Germline V CDR1 and CDR2: LNHDA, SQIVND (reference sequence). The CDR3 here is CASSRSPGTDTQYF. CDR3 sequence (DNA): TGTGCCAGTAGTCGAAGCCCTGGCACAGATACGCAGTATTTT.

The chain couples TRBV7-2 to TRBJ1-1; D gene ambiguous. Germline V gene data show CDR1 as SGHTA and CDR2 as FQGNSA. Between the trimmed V and J ends, which lost 5 bases and 3 bases, there was a span of 10 bases. CDR3 length: 13 amino acids. This CDR3 reads CASSAQADTEAFF. The DNA of the CDR3 is TGTGCCAGCAGCGCTCAGGCGGACACTGAAGCTTTCTTT.

The rearrangement joins TRBV18 to TRBJ1-1, with TRBD1 matching over 10 bases. This CDR3 has 14 residues. Trimming at V came to 5 bases and at J to 5 bases, leaving 5 bases not matched to a gene. Germline-derived CDR1 and CDR2 are KGHSH and LQKENI. CDR3 nucleotide sequence: TGTGCCAGCTCATCCAGACAGGGGGCTACTGAAGCTTTCTTT. Translated: CASSSRQGATEAFF.